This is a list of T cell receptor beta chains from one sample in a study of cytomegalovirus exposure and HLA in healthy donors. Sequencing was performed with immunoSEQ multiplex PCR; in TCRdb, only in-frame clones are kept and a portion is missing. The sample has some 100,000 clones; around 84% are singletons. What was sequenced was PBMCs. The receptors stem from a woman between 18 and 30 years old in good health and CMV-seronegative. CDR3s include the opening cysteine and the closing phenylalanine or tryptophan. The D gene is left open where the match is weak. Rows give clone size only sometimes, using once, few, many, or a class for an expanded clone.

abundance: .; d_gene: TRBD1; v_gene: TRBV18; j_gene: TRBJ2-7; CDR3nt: TGTGCCAGCTTAGACACAGGGGTTGGATTCTACGAGCAGTACTTC; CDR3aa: CASLDTGVGFYEQYF
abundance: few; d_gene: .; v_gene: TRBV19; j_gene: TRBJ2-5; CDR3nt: TGTGCCAGTAGACAGGCCGGTGAGACCCAGTACTTC; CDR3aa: CASRQAGETQYF
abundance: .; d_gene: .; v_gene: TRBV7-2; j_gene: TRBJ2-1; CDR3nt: TGTGCCAGCAGCTTAGACAGGGCCTCCTACAATGAGCAGTTCTTC; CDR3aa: CASSLDRASYNEQFF
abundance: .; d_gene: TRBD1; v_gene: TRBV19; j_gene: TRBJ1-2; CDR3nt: TGTGCCAGTAGTATATCAGGGGGTAATGGCTACACCTTC; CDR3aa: CASSISGGNGYTF
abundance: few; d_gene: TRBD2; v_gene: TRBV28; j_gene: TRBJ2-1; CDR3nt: TGTGCCACCGGTGGGCTGGAGCGGGAGGCGGGTGAGCAGTTCTTC; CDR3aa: CATGGLEREAGEQFF
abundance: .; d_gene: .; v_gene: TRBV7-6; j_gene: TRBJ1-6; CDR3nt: TGTGCCAGCAGTCAGGACAGCGGTGCCTATAATTCACCCCTCCACTTT; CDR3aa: CASSQDSGAYNSPLHF
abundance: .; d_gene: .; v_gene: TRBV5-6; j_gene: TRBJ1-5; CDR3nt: TGTGCCAGCAGCTTTTGGAGGGTTGCCCACAATCAGCCCCAGCATTTT; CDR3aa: CASSFWRVAHNQPQHF
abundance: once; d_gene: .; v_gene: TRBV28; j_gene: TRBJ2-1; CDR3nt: TGTGCCAGCAATACCCTTAATAATGGCGGGCAGTTCTTC; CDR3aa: CASNTLNNGGQFF
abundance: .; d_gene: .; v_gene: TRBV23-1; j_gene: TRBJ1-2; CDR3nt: TGCGCCAGCAGTACAAAATCAATAGGCGGCAGGGACTATGGCTACACCTTC; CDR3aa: CASSTKSIGGRDYGYTF
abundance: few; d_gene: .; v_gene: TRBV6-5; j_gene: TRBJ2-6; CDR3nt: TGTGCCAGCAGTTACCGGGGTGGGGCCAACGTCCTGACTTTC; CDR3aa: CASSYRGGANVLTF
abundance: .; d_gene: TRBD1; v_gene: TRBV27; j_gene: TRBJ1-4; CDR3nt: TGTGCCAGCAGTTTAATTTTCACAGGGGGCGGAATGTCGGGAGAAAAACTGTTTTTT; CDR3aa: CASSLIFTGGGMSGEKLFF
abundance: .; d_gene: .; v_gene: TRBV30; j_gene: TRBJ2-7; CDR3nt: TGTGCCTGGAGTATGCCGGGGGGCACCTACGAGCAGTACTTC; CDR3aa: CAWSMPGGTYEQYF
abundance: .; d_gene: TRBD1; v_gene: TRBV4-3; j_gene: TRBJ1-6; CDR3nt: TGCGCCAGCAGCCAAGAATCCATTGGGACAGGGGGCGCGAACTCACCCCTCCACTTT; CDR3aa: CASSQESIGTGGANSPLHF
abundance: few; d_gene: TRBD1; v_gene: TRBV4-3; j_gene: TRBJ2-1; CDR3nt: TGCGCCAGCAGCCACCAAAACAGGGGATCAGAGCAGTTCTTC; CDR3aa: CASSHQNRGSEQFF
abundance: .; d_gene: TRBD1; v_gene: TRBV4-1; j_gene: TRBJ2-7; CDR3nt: TGCGCCAGCAGCCAAGGACAGGGGGCAGGAGAGCAGTACTTC; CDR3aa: CASSQGQGAGEQYF
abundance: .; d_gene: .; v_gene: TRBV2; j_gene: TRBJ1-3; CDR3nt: TGTGCCAGCAGTGAAAGGGGGGGACGGGACTCTGGAAACACCATATATTTT; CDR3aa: CASSERGGRDSGNTIYF
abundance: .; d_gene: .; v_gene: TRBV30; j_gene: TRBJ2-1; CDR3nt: TGTGCCTGGGACAGTGACAATGAGCAGTTCTTC; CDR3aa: CAWDSDNEQFF
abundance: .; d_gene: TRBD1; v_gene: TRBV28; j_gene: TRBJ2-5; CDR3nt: TGTGCCAGCAGTCTCTCGACAGGGGGCTCGGAGACCCAGTACTTC; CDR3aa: CASSLSTGGSETQYF
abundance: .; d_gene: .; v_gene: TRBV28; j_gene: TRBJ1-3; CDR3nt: TGTGCCAGCAGTTTAGTGGGTGGGGGGAGCGGAAACACCATATATTTT; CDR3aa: CASSLVGGGSGNTIYF
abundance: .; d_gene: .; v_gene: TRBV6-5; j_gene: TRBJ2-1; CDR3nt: TGTGCCAGCAGAAACGGGGTTAGGAATGAGCAGTTCTTC; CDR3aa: CASRNGVRNEQFF
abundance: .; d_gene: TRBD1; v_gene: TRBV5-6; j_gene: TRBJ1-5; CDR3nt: TGTGCCAGCAGCTCCCGGGACAGAAGCAATCAGCCCCAGCATTTT; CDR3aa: CASSSRDRSNQPQHF
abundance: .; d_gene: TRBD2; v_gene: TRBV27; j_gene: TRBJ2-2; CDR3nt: TGTGCCAGCAGTCGTAGCGGGAGAGGGACCACCGGGGAGCTGTTTTTT; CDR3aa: CASSRSGRGTTGELFF
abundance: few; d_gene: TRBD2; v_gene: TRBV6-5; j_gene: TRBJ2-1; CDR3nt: TGTGCCAGCAGTCTAGCGGGGGAGGTCAATGAGCAGTTCTTC; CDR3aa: CASSLAGEVNEQFF
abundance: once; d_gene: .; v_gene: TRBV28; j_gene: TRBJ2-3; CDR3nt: TGTGCCAGCAGTTCTAAGACAGATACGCAGTATTTT; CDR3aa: CASSSKTDTQYF
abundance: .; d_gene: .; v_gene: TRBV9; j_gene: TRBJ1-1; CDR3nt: TGTGCCAGCAGCCCAGACTTGAGGACAGAACAAGAAGCTTTCTTT; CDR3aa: CASSPDLRTEQEAFF
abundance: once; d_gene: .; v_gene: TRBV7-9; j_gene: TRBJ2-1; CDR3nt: TGTGCCAGCAGCTTAAATGCGATTCGCACCTACAATGAGCAGTTCTTC; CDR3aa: CASSLNAIRTYNEQFF
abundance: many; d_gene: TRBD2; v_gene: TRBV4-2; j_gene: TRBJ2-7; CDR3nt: TGTGCCAGCAGCCAAGATGAGGCTAGCGGGAGCTACGAGCAGTACTTC; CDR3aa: CASSQDEASGSYEQYF
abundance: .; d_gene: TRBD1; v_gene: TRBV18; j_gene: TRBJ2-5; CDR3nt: TGTGCCAGCTCATTGGGACAGGGGGCAGAGACCCAGTACTTC; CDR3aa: CASSLGQGAETQYF
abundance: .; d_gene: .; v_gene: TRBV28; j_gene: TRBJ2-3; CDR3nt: TGTGCCAGCAGTTTACGGCAGGGGTTCACAGATACGCAGTATTTT; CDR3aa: CASSLRQGFTDTQYF
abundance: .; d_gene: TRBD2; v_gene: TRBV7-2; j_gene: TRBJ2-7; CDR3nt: TGTGCCAGCAGCTTAGTAGGTACGGGAGGGCCCGACGAGCAGTACTTC; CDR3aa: CASSLVGTGGPDEQYF
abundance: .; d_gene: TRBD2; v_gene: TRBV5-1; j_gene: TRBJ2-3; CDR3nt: TGCGCCAGCAGCTTGGCGGCTAGCGGGAGTAGTACGGACACAGATACGCAGTATTTT; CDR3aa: CASSLAASGSSTDTDTQYF
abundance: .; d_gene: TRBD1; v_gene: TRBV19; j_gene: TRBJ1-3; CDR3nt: TGTGCCAGTAGTGCTGCGGGACAGTCTTTCTCTGGAAACACCATATATTTT; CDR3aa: CASSAAGQSFSGNTIYF
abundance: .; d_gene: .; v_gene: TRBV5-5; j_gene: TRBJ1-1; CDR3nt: TGTGCCAGCAGCTTCACGGGACATTCCCCGACCCTTGGTGAAGCTTTCTTT; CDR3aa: CASSFTGHSPTLGEAFF
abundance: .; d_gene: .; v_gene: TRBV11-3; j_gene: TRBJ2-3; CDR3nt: TGTGCCAGCAGCTTAGGCTATGCGGGGGCCCGCCACGATACGCAGTATTTT; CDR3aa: CASSLGYAGARHDTQYF
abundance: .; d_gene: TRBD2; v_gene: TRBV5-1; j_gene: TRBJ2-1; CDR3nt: TGCGCCAGCAGCAGCCTCGTTAGCGGGTTAGGGGATGAGCAGTTCTTC; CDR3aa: CASSSLVSGLGDEQFF
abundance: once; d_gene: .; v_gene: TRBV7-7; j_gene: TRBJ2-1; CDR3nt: TGTGCCAGCAGCTTAGACAGGGTCAATGAGCAGTTCTTC; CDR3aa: CASSLDRVNEQFF
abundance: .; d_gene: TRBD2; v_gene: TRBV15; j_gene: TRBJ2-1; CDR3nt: TGTGCCACACTGAAGAGCGGGGGTTTGTTCAATGAGCAGTTCTTC; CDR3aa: CATLKSGGLFNEQFF
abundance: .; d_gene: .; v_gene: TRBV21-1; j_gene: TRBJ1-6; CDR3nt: TGTGCCAGCACCCTAAGTCCCCGCCGGGACAGGGGGCGCCCCGGTAATTCACCCCTCCACTTT; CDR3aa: CASTLSPRRDRGRPGNSPLHF
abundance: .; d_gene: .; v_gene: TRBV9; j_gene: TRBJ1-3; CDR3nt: TGTGCCAGCAGCGTAGCCCCAGGGGATATGAACACCATATATTTT; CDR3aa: CASSVAPGDMNTIYF
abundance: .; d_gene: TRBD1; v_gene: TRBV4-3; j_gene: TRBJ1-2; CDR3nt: TGCGCCAGCAGCCAAGGGACAGGGGATGGCTACACCTTC; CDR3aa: CASSQGTGDGYTF